What follows describes a single T cell receptor beta chain. Its antigen is not yet known. The record has no base qualities; no much larger clone is one base away. All donors were healthy Caucasians. This specimen belongs to a study of identical twins (dated by TCRdb to 2016 to 2018). Regarding the complete study: The study deep-sequenced TCR alpha and beta repertoires from monozygotic twins, unrelated adults of various ages and cord blood to test whether fetal clonotypes persist. To rule out contamination, the twin experiments were replicated at different times with different library preparation protocols.

Library preparation employed 5' RACE. Sequenced on an Illumina HiSeq 2000. A universal primer binding site was added through template switching, and the final cDNA carried a unique molecular identifier so that TCR cDNA molecules could be counted accurately. First-strand cDNA for TCR alpha and beta chains was synthesized from specific primers in the conserved constant-segment region. To control for contamination, every cDNA library carried two barcodes: a SMART-Mk sample barcode plus Illumina barcodes. TruSeq adapter sequences along with Illumina sample barcodes were introduced in two successive PCR steps. Sequencing of the TCR alpha and beta cDNA libraries was done on the Illumina HiSeq platform using custom primers. As for how the authors treated the data: MiGEC processed the raw reads to extract unique molecular identifiers, while MiXCR was used to determine the CDR3 positions. For each individual, recombination models were inferred using an EM algorithm with the repgenHMM and IGoR tools. Shared clonotypes were analyzed with the tcR package in R, and sharing was normalized by the product of cloneset sizes. To study raw recombination without the effects of thymic and clonal selection, out-of-frame nonproductive sequences were analyzed. In TCRdb, the public reads were trimmed at Q25 with fastp and aligned with MiXCR, with productive beta chains retained. Under each unique CDR3 protein, matching rows form one entry showing the most common genes and DNA. TCRdb, not the authors, supplied the V and J calls. In all, the sample holds 1.5 million to 2 million distinct CDR3 sequences, and around a third of those were seen once. In total, the top ten clones hold about 0.27% of the sample.

What the authors observed across the whole study: Fewer insertions were carried by abundant cord blood beta clonotypes; a weaker similar trend was observed in young adult naive repertoires, while no such trend was observed in memory repertoires. In monozygotic twins, recombination models systematically underestimated out-of-frame TCR alpha sharing, but the models matched the sharing seen between unrelated individuals. Because the same donors could not be followed over many years, the conclusions depended on cross-sectional statistical analysis. Compared with coincidental sharing between unrelated individuals, out-of-frame TCR alpha sequences shared between twins had an excess of sequences with low generation probability. A weaker excess of twin sharing was found in beta out-of-frame sequences because the signal-to-noise ratio was lowered by fewer shared sequences. Zero-insertion analyses could be partly confounded by invariant T cells such as MAIT and iNKT, although diverse VJ usage argued against such confounding for most clonotypes.

This sequence originates from a newborn girl in good health. The material sequenced was cord blood.

The CDR3 reads CASSQDRQGPVYGYTF. Here is the DNA: TGTGCCAGCAGCCAAGATCGGCAGGGGCCGGTCTATGGCTACACCTTC. Recombination connected TRBV4-2 to TRBJ1-2; the D gene is possibly TRBD1, with 6 bases matching. Inclusive of the bounding cysteine and phenylalanine, the CDR3 is 16 residues long. Kept here is only the CDR3 DNA, which spans 48 bases and is read in frame from base 1. V sheds 0 bases and J sheds 4 bases, leaving 15 bases between their ends. The CDR1 and CDR2 encoded by the germline V gene are LGHNA and YNFKEQ.